The 16 T cell receptor beta chains reported below all come from one sample, sequenced in a study of prognosis after radiotherapy for stage I lung cancer. TCR beta CDR3 amplification from genomic DNA was performed by two-round multiplex PCR. Primers were specific to each TRBV and TRBJ gene in first-round PCR. TCRdb reanalysed the multiplex PCR reads using MiXCR and keeps one entry per CDR3 protein. This table has approximately 13,000 distinct CDR3 sequences, 30% to 40% appearing once. The sequenced sample was PBMCs, obtained before or after stereotactic body radiation therapy (not recorded which). Receptors were obtained from a donor of 50 years or more with non-small cell lung cancer.

This clonotype was observed many times. This chain connects TRBV2 to TRBJ2-7; 9 bases map to TRBD2. V trimming: 5 bases; J trimming: 6 bases; junction bases outside the gene matches: 5. Germline lookup yields CDR1 SNHLY and CDR2 FYNNEI. The CDR3 sequence is 13 residues long. The CDR3 here is CASSTETSGEQYF. The CDR3 DNA reads as TGTGCCAGCAGTACCGAGACTAGCGGCGAGCAGTACTTC.

The chain carries TRBV19 and TRBJ1-3; D ambiguous. Between the trimmed V and J ends, which lost 3 bases and 0 bases, there was a span of 9 bases. The germline V gene has CDR1 LNHDA and CDR2 SQIVND (reference sequence). The CDR3 has 15 amino acids. The CDR3 sequence: CASSMALTSGNTIYF. As DNA, the CDR3 is TGTGCCAGTAGTATGGCCCTTACCTCTGGAAACACCATATATTTT.

In the case of this clonotype: Its ends do not fully match the called genes, so a read error is possible. The rearrangement joins TRBV19 to TRBJ2-3; no reliable D call. The CDR3 runs 15 residues. Germline V lookup: CDR1 LNHDA, CDR2 SQIVND (reference sequence). CDR3 residues: CASSIRAASTETQYF. Written as DNA, the CDR3 is TGTGCCAGTAGTATACGAGCAGCAAGCACAGAAACGCAGTATTTT.

As to this clonotype: Being one base from a much bigger clone, this may be a read error. The gene calls are TRBV18 and TRBJ1-5; a weak D match, TRBD1 (5 bases). Germline V gene lookup returns CDR1 KGHSH and CDR2 LQKENI. Trimming removed 4 bases from V and 6 bases from J, with 13 bases in between. The CDR3 spans 14 residues. The CDR3 region has the DNA TGTGCCAGCTCACGGGGGTCGTATTGTCAGCCCCAGCATTTT. Its translation is CASSRGSYCQPQHF.

This clonotype was picked up many times. The chain combines TRBV24-1 with TRBJ2-1, with 8 bases matching TRBD2. Germline V gene lookup returns CDR1 KGHDR and CDR2 SFDVKD. J gave up 0 bases and V 3 bases, and 3 bases lay outside the gene matches. This CDR3 is built from 16 residues. The CDR3 nucleotides read TGTGCCACCAGTGATACTAGCGGAGCCTCCTACAATGAGCAGTTCTTC. This encodes CATSDTSGASYNEQFF.

This clonotype is judged medium-sized. This chain uses TRBV6-8 with TRBJ1-2; no definite D call. The CDR3 spans 11 residues. The germline CDR1 and CDR2 sequences are MNHGY and SAAAGT. The V end lost 8 bases, the J end lost 4 bases, and 8 bases lay between the germline ends. The CDR3 region has the DNA TGTGCCAGCCCACCCAGCTATGGCTACACCTTC. Translated, it gives CASPPSYGYTF.

This clonotype was seen many times. The chain uses TRBV28 and TRBJ1-1, with 8 bases matching TRBD1. The CDR3 is 15 amino acids. The V and J ends lost 9 bases and 6 bases, in that order; junction bases with no gene match: 15. Germline CDR1 MDHEN, CDR2 SYDVKM. Here the CDR3 reads CASSGTGSGGAEAFF. CDR3 bases: TGTGCCAGTTCCGGGACAGGATCAGGGGGCGCTGAAGCTTTCTTT.

In its sample, this clonotype was seen many times. A junction end diverges from the germline sequence, so it may reflect a read error. The chain couples TRBV7-7 to TRBJ2-5; 10 positions match TRBD2. This CDR3 region has 18 residues. Germline V CDR1 and CDR2: SSHAT, FNYEAQ (reference sequence). CDR3 in amino acids: CASSFRTSGVGWPETQYF. The CDR3, as DNA: TGTGCTAGCAGCTTCCGCACTAGCGGGGTCGGGTGGCCGGAGACCCAGTACTTC.

The gene calls are TRBV20-1 and TRBJ2-5, with D possibly matching TRBD2 (5 bases). Germline V gene sequence: CDR1 DFQATT, CDR2 SNEGSKA (reference sequence). Between the trimmed V and J ends, which lost 2 bases and 8 bases, there was a span of 33 bases. The CDR3 contains 19 residues. CDR3 nucleotides: TGCAGTGCTAGACCGCAGACCCGGGCCCTACGATCCCCGAGGGATACCCAGTACTTC. Translating it yields CSARPQTRALRSPRDTQYF.

Turning to this clonotype: A read error may produce the germline difference seen at one junction end. The chain recombines TRBV5-1 with TRBJ1-1, with unresolved D. Germline loops: CDR1 SGHRS, CDR2 YFSETQ. The CDR3 runs 14 residues. The CDR3 region is CASSLNTPGPATNF. The DNA of the CDR3 is TGCGCCAGCAGCTTGAACACCCCCGGGCCAGCTACCAACTTT.

This clonotype is labeled medium-sized. This chain joins TRBV7-2 and TRBJ2-1; TRBD2 might be the D (6 bases). The CDR3 spans 13 residues. The germline CDR1 and CDR2 sequences are SGHTA and FQGNSA. Trimming left V 4 bases short and J 7 bases short, with 11 bases between. The CDR3, as DNA: TGTGCCAGCAGCTGGGGACTCCCAAATGAGCAGTTCTTC. Translation: CASSWGLPNEQFF.

Judged by abundance, this clonotype is medium-sized (0.01 to 0.1%). The rearrangement joins TRBV6-4 to TRBJ2-1; D is perhaps TRBD1 or TRBD2 (6 bases each). CDR3 length equals 19 residues. The germline CDR1 and CDR2 sequences are MRHNA and SNTAGT. The V end was cut by 7 bases, the J end by 9 bases, with 34 bases between. The CDR3 sequence is CASIGWGLGGTKTNSEQFF. DNA for the CDR3: TGTGCCAGCATCGGATGGGGGCTGGGCGGGACGAAAACCAACAGTGAGCAGTTCTTC.

At least ten counts were recorded for this clonotype. The chain combines TRBV28 with TRBJ1-4, with D unclear. In germline, CDR1 is MDHEN, CDR2 SYDVKM. The CDR3 is 13 residues long. Trimming pared 9 bases from V and 0 bases from J, leaving 8 bases between. The CDR3 protein is CASTEATNEKLFF. The CDR3 bases are TGTGCCAGTACGGAGGCAACTAATGAAAAACTGTTTTTT.

The genes are TRBV19 and TRBJ1-2; D is undetermined. The CDR3 is 14 amino acids. Germline loops: CDR1 LNHDA, CDR2 SQIVND (reference sequence). V lost 6 bases and J 2 bases, leaving 13 bases between the germline ends. The chain's CDR3 is CASRNPKDNYGYTF. DNA for the CDR3: TGTGCCAGTAGGAACCCGAAAGACAACTATGGCTACACCTTC.

This clonotype came up many times. The chain recombines TRBV11-2 with TRBJ2-1; 15 bases fit TRBD2. Trimming took 4 bases from V and 4 from J; bases not matched to a gene: 2. In germline, CDR1 is SGHAT, CDR2 FQNNGV. The CDR3 is 16 residues long. The CDR3 loop is CASSSGTSGRYNEQFF. The CDR3 region has the DNA TGTGCCAGCAGCTCAGGGACTAGCGGGAGGTACAATGAGCAGTTCTTC.

This clonotype is medium-sized within its sample. The gene calls are TRBV28 and TRBJ2-3, with D perhaps matching TRBD2 (6 bases). CDR3 length: 15 residues. Trimming stripped 6 bases from V and 1 base from J, with 14 bases between. Germline lookup yields CDR1 MDHEN and CDR2 SYDVKM. The chain's CDR3 is CASSPGLTRTDTQYF. CDR3 DNA sequence: TGTGCCAGCAGCCCGGGACTTACCCGCACAGATACGCAGTATTTT.